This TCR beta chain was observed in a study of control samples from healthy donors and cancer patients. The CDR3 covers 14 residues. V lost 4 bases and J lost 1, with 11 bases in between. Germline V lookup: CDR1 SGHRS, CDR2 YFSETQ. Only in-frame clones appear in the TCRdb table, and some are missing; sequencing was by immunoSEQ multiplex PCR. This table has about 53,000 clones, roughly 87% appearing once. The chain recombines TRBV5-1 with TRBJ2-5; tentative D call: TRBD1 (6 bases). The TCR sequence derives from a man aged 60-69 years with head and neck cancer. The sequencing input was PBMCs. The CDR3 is CASSRGTPQETQYF. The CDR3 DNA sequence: TGCGCCAGCAGCCGAGGGACACCCCAAGAGACCCAGTACTTC.